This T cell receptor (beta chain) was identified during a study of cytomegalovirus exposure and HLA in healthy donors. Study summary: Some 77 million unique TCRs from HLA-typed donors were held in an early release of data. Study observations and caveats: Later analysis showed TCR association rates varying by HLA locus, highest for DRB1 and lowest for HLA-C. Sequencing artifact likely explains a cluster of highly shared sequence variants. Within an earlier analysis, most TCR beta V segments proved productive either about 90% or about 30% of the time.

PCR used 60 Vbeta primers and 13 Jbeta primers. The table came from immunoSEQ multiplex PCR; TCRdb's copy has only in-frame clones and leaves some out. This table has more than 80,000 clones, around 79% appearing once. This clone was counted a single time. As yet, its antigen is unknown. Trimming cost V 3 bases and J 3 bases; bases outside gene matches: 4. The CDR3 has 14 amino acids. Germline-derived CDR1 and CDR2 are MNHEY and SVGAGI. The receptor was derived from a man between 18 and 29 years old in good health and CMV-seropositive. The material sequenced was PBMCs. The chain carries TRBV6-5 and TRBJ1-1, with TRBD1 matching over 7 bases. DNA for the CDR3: TGTGCCAGCAGTTATAGGGACAGATACACTGAAGCTTTCTTT. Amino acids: CASSYRDRYTEAFF.